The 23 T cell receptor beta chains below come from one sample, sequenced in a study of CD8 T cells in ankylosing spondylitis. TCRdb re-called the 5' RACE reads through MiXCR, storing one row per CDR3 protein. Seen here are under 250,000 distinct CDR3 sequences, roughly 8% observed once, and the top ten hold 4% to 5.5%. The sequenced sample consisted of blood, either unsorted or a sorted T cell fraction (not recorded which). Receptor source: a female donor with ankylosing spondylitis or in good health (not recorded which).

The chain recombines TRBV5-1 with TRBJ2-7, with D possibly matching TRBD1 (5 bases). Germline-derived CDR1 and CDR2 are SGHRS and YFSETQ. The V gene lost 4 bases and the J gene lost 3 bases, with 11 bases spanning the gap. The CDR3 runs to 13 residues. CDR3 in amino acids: CASSKGVDYEQYF. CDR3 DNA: TGCGCCAGCAGCAAAGGGGTGGACTACGAGCAGTACTTC.

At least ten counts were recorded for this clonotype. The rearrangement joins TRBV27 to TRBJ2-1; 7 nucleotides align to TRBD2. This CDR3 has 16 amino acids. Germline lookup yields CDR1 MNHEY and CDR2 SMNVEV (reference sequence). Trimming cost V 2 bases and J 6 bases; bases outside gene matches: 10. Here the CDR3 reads CASSLPPTSVSNEQFF. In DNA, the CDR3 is TGTGCCAGCAGTTTACCCCCAACTAGCGTCAGCAATGAGCAGTTCTTC.

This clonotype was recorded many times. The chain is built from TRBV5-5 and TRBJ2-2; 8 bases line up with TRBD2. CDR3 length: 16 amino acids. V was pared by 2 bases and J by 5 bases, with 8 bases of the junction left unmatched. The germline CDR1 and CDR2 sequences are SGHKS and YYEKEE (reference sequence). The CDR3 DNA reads TGTGCCAGCAGCTTAGCCGGGACTAGTTTGACCGGGGAGCTGTTTTTT. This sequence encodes CASSLAGTSLTGELFF.

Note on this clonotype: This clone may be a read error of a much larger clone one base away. The CDR3 sequence is CASHGTGRSEQFF. The CDR3 DNA reads TGTGCCAGTCACGGTACAGGGAGGAGTGAGCAGTTCTTC. The rearrangement uses TRBV13 and TRBJ2-1, with D possibly being TRBD1 or TRBD2 (6 bases each). The V end was cut by 9 bases, the J end by 9 bases, with 18 bases between. Germline V lookup: CDR1 PRHDT, CDR2 FYEKMQ (reference sequence). The CDR3 sequence is 13 residues long.

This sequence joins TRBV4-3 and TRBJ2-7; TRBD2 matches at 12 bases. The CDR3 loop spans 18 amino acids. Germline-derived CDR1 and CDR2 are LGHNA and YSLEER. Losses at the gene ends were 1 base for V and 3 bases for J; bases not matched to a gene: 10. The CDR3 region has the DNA TGCGCCAGCAGCCAAGGGGCGCGCCCGGGACTAGCGGGCTACGAGCAGTACTTC. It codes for CASSQGARPGLAGYEQYF.

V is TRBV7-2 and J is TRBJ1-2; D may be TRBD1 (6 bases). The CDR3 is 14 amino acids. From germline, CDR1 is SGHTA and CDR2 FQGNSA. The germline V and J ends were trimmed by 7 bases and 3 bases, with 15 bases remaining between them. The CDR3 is CASTPGAEDYGYTF. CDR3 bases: TGTGCCAGCACCCCGGGGGCAGAAGACTATGGCTACACCTTC.

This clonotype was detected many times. In DNA, the CDR3 is TGCAGCGTCCTGGGAGCCTACGGAACTGGGGCCAACGTCCTGACTTTC. Its translation is CSVLGAYGTGANVLTF. The genes are TRBV29-1 and TRBJ2-6; D possibly corresponds to TRBD2 (5 bases). The CDR3 contains 16 residues. CDR1 and CDR2 (germline): SQVTM, ANQGSEA. V was clipped by 6 bases and J by 2 bases, with 17 bases between them.

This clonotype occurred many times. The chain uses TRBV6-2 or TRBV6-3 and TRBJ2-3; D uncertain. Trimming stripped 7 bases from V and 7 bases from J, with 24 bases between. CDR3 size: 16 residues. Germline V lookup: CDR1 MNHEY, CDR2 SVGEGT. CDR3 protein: CASTLAPGQLGNTQYF. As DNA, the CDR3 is TGTGCCAGCACCTTGGCGCCGGGCCAACTTGGGAATACGCAGTATTTT.

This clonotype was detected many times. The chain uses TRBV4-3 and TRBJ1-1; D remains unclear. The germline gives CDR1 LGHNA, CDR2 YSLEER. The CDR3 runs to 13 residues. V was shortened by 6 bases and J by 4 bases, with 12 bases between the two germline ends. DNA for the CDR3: TGCGCCAGCAGTCTCTCGTGGGGCACTGAAGCTTTCTTT. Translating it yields CASSLSWGTEAFF.

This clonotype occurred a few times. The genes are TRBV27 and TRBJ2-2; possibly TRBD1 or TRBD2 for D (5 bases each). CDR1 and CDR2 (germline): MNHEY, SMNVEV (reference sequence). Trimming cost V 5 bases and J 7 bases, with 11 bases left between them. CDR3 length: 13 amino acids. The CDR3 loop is CASSLTGLGELFF. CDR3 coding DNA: TGTGCCAGCAGTCTCACGGGGCTCGGGGAGCTGTTTTTT.

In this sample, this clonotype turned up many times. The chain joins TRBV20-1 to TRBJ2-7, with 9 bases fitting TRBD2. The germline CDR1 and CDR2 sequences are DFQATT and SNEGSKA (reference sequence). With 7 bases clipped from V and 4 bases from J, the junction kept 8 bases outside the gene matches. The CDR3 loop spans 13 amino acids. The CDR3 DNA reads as TGCAGTGTCACCAGACTAGCGGATTACGAGCAGTACTTC. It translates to CSVTRLADYEQYF.

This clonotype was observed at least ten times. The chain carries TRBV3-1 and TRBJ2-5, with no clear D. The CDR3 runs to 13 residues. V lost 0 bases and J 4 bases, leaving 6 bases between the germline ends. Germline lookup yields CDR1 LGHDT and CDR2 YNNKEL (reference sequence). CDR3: CASSQDLSETQYF. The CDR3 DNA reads TGTGCCAGCAGCCAAGACCTGTCAGAGACCCAGTACTTC.

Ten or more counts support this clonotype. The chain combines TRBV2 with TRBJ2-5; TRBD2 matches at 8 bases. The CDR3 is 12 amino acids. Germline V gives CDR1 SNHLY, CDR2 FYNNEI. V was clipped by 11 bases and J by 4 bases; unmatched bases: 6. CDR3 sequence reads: CAGGTRRETQYF. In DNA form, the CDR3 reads TGTGCCGGCGGGACTAGGAGAGAGACCCAGTACTTC.

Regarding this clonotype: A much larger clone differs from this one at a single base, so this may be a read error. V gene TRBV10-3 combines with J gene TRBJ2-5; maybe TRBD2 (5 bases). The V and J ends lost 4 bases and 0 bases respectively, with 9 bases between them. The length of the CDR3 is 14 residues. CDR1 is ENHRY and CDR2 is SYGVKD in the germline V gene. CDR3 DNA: TGTGCCATCAGTGGCCCCGGGGACCAAGAGACCCAGTACTTC. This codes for CAISGPGDQETQYF.

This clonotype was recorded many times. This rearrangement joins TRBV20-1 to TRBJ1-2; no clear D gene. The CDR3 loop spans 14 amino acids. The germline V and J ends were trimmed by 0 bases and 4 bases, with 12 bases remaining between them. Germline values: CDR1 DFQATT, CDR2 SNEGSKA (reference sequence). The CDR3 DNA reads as TGCAGTGCTAGAGATCTTGGGCAGGTCTATGGCTACACCTTC. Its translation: CSARDLGQVYGYTF.

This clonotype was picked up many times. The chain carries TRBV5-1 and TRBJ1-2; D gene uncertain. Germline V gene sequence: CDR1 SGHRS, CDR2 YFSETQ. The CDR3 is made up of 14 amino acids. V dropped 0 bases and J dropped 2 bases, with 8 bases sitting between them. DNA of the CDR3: TGCGCCAGCAGCTTGGATGGGAACAACTATGGCTACACCTTC. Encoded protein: CASSLDGNNYGYTF.

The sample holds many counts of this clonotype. The CDR3 loop reads CASSLAASINQPQHF. The CDR3 nucleotides are TGTGCCAGCAGCTTAGCAGCCTCAATCAATCAGCCCCAGCATTTT. V usage is TRBV7-2 and J usage is TRBJ1-5; D ambiguous. CDR1 is SGHTA and CDR2 is FQGNSA in the germline V gene. The CDR3 loop spans 15 amino acids. V lost 0 bases to trimming and J lost 3 bases, with 9 bases between them.

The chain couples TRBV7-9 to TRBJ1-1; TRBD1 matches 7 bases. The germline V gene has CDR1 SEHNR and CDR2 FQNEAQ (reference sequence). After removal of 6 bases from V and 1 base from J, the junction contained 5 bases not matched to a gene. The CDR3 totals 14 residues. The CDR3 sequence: CASRNRGGNTEAFF. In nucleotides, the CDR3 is TGTGCCAGCAGAAACAGGGGAGGGAACACTGAAGCTTTCTTT.

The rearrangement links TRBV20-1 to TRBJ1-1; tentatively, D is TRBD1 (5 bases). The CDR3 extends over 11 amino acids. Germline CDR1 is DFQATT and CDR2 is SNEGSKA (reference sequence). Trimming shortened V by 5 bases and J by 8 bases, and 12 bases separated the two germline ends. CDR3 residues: CSAGIRQEAFF. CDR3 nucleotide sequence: TGCAGTGCTGGGATCCGACAGGAAGCTTTCTTT.

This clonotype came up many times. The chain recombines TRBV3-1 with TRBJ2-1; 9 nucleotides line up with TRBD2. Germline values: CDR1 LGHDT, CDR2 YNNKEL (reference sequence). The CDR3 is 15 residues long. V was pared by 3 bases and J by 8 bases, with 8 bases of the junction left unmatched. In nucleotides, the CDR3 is TGTGCCAGCAGCCAGGGAGCTAGCGGGATATATGAGCAGTTCTTC. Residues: CASSQGASGIYEQFF.

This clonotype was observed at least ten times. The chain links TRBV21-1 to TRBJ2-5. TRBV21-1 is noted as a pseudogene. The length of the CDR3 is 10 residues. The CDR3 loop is CASSKETQYF. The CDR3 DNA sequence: TGTGCCAGCAGCAAAGAGACCCAGTACTTC.

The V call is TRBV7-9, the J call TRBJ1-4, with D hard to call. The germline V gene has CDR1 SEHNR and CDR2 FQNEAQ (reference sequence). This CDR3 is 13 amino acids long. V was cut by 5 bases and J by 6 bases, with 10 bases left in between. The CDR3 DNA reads TGTGCCAGCAGCCCCAGAGGGTATGAAAAACTGTTTTTT. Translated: CASSPRGYEKLFF.

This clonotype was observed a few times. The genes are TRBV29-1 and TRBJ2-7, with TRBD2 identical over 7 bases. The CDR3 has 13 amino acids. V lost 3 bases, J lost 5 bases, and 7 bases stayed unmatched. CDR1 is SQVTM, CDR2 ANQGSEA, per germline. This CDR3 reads CSVESGEGDEQYF. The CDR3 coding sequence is TGCAGCGTTGAGTCGGGGGAGGGAGACGAGCAGTACTTC.